Below, 12 T cell receptor beta chains from the same sample are listed, as sequenced in a study of graft-versus-host responses after intestinal transplantation. TCRdb's table, derived via immunoSEQ multiplex PCR, lists solely in-frame clones and lacks some. The table records approximately 12,000 clones, over 90% of them present only once. The starting material was PBMCs, obtained roughly 110 days after intestinal transplant. The receptors were sampled from a human patient who received an intestinal transplant, so some T cells may come from the graft donor.

The chain couples TRBV4-2 to TRBJ2-1; 13 nucleotides line up with TRBD2. Germline V gene sequence: CDR1 LGHNA, CDR2 YNFKEQ. J lost 6 bases, V lost 5 bases, and 7 bases had no gene match. This CDR3 is built from 16 residues. CDR3 DNA sequence: TGTGCCAGCAGCACCTGGACTAGCGGGGGACTCAATGAGCAGTTCTTC. Translating gives CASSTWTSGGLNEQFF.

The chain carries TRBV27 and TRBJ1-1, with TRBD1 matching 8 bases. CDR1 is MNHEY, CDR2 SMNVEV, per germline (reference sequence). The trim removed 6 bases at V and 0 bases at J, leaving 9 bases unmatched. The CDR3 runs 16 residues. This chain's CDR3 is CASRRGTGVMNTEAFF. In nucleotides, the CDR3 is TGTGCCAGCAGGCGAGGGACAGGTGTCATGAACACTGAAGCTTTCTTT.

This chain links TRBV30 with TRBJ2-7, with a tentative D call TRBD2 (5 bases). V lost 7 bases to trimming and J lost 7 bases, with 17 bases between them. The CDR3 runs 12 residues. Germline values: CDR1 GTSNPN, CDR2 SVGIG (reference sequence). For the CDR3, the DNA is TGTGCCTTGAGGGAGACGGGCCGGGAGCAGTACTTC. Protein: CALRETGREQYF.

V is TRBV15 and J is TRBJ2-1, with 10 bases matching TRBD1. The CDR3 totals 19 residues. J was trimmed by 6 bases and V by 0 bases; bases with no gene match: 14. Germline-derived CDR1 and CDR2 are LNHNV and YYDKDF (reference sequence). As DNA, the CDR3 is TGTGCCACCAGCAGAGACCTGGGGGGCCTCGGGACAGGGGTCAATGAGCAGTTCTTC. Amino acid sequence: CATSRDLGGLGTGVNEQFF.

The rearrangement uses TRBV9 and TRBJ2-2; no clear D gene. CDR3 length equals 11 residues. V lost 7 bases and J 7 bases, leaving 8 bases between the germline ends. The germline V gene has CDR1 SGDLS and CDR2 YYNGEE. This CDR3 is CASLSGGELFF. In nucleotides, the CDR3 is TGTGCCAGCCTATCAGGCGGGGAGCTGTTTTTT. Using reference TRBV9 and TRBJ2-2 for the parts outside the CDR3, the full variable domain is DSGVTQTPKHLITATGQRVTLRCSPRSGDLSVYWYQQSLDQGLQFLIQYYNGEERAKGNILERFSAQQFPDLHSELNLSSLELGDSALYFCASLSGGELFFGEGSRLTVL.

This chain links TRBV7-8 with TRBJ2-1; 16 bases fit TRBD2. The CDR3 sequence is 14 residues long. Germline lookup yields CDR1 SGHVS and CDR2 FQNEAQ. The V segment lost 5 bases and the J segment 13 bases; nucleotides outside the gene matches: 5. The CDR3: CASSPGLAGGPQFF. The CDR3 DNA reads TGTGCCAGCAGCCCGGGACTAGCGGGAGGGCCCCAGTTCTTC.

This chain joins TRBV7-6 and TRBJ1-3; 7 positions match TRBD1. V lost 5 bases, J lost 0 bases, and 4 bases stayed unmatched. Germline CDR1 reads SGHVS; CDR2 reads FNYEAQ. This CDR3 is 15 amino acids long. In DNA, the CDR3 is TGTGCCAGCAGCCCCGGGACAGACTCTGGAAACACCATATATTTT. Translated, it gives CASSPGTDSGNTIYF.

The chain recombines TRBV28 with TRBJ2-7; 7 nucleotides match TRBD2. In germline, CDR1 is MDHEN, CDR2 SYDVKM. The CDR3 has 15 residues. The V gene end was trimmed by 1 base and the J gene end by 6 bases; junction bases not matched to a gene: 9. The CDR3 loop reads CASSLFPTERGEQYF. In DNA, the CDR3 is TGTGCCAGCAGTTTATTCCCAACCGAGCGGGGCGAGCAGTACTTC.

J is TRBJ2-1 and V is TRBV14; D unclear. Between the trimmed V and J ends, which lost 4 bases and 6 bases, there was a span of 10 bases. The CDR3 consists of 13 residues. Germline V CDR1 and CDR2: SGHDN, FVKESK. CDR3 region: CASSLRTSNEQFF. CDR3 coding DNA: TGTGCCAGCAGCCTGAGGACGTCCAATGAGCAGTTCTTC.

V gene TRBV7-6 combines with J gene TRBJ1-1; D is uncertain. There are 14 residues in the CDR3. The V end was cut by 0 bases, the J end by 4 bases, with 9 bases between. Germline CDR1 is SGHVS and CDR2 is FNYEAQ. The DNA of the CDR3 is TGTGCCAGCAGCTTAGCAAAGAGCATCACTGAAGCTTTCTTT. This codes for CASSLAKSITEAFF.

The chain is built from TRBV7-9 and TRBJ2-7; D call uncertain. V was clipped by 4 bases and J by 0 bases, with 7 bases between them. This CDR3 comprises 13 residues. Germline V gene sequence: CDR1 SEHNR, CDR2 FQNEAQ (reference sequence). CDR3 nucleotides: TGTGCCAGCAGCTCGGCGGCCTCCTACGAGCAGTACTTC. It translates to CASSSAASYEQYF.

The chain links TRBV27 to TRBJ1-5, with D unclear. CDR1 and CDR2 from the germline V gene are MNHEY and SMNVEV (reference sequence). The V gene lost 5 bases and the J gene lost 1 base, with 9 bases spanning the gap. This CDR3 region has 14 residues. Written as DNA, the CDR3 is TGTGCCAGCAGTCCCTCCATGAGCAATCAGCCCCAGCATTTT. This codes for CASSPSMSNQPQHF.